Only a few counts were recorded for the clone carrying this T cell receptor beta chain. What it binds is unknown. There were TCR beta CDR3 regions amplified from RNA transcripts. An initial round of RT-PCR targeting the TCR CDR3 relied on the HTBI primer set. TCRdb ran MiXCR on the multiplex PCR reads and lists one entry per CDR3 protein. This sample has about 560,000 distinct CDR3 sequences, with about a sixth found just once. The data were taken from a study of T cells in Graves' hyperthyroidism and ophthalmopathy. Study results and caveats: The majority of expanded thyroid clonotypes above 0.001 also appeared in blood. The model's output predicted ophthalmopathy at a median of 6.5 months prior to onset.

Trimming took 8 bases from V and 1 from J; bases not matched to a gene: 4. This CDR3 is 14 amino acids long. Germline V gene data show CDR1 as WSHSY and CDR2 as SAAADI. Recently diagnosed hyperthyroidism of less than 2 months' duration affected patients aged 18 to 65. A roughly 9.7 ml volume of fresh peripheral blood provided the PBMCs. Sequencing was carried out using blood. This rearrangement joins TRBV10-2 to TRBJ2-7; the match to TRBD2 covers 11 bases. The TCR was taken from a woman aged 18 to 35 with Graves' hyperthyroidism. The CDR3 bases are TGCGCCAGCGGGACTAGCGGACTATCCTACGAGCAGTACTTC. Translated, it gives CASGTSGLSYEQYF.